This T cell receptor beta chain is from a study of blood T cell repertoires in COVID-19. This clone was recorded once. Only in-frame clones appear in the TCRdb table, and some are missing; sequencing was by immunoSEQ multiplex PCR. The sample lists roughly 260,000 clones; about 80% were seen once. V dropped 4 bases and J dropped 4; count of bases not matched to a gene: 4. The CDR3 loop spans 14 amino acids. Germline V gene sequence: CDR1 MNHEY, CDR2 SMNVEV (reference sequence). The receptor comes from a middle-aged woman who had been exposed to COVID-19. The chain joins TRBV27 to TRBJ2-7; 10 bases line up with TRBD1. Sequences were obtained from PBMCs or T cells enriched from blood (not recorded which). The DNA for the CDR3 is TGTGCCAGCAGTTCAGGGACAGGGGAATACGAGCAGTACTTC. Its translation: CASSSGTGEYEQYF.